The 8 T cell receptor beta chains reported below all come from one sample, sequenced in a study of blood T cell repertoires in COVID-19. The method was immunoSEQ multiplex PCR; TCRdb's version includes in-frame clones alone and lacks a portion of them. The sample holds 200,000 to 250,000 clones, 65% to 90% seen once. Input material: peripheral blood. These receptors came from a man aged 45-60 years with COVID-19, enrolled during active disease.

The CDR3 sequence is CASSLGGAAEGYEQYF. The DNA of the CDR3 is TGTGCCAGCAGCCTCGGGGGGGCCGCAGAAGGCTACGAGCAGTACTTC. V and J are TRBV7-3 and TRBJ2-7; 8 positions match TRBD2. With V trimmed by 5 bases and J by 3 bases, 12 bases remained unmatched. Germline V gives CDR1 SGHTA, CDR2 FQGTGA. The CDR3 has 16 amino acids. Together with reference TRBV7-3 and TRBJ2-7, the CDR3 gives the full variable domain: GAGVSQTPSNKVTEKGKYVELRCDPISGHTALYWYRQSLGQGPEFLIYFQGTGAADDSGLPNDRFFAVRPEGSVSTLKIQRTERGDSAVYLCASSLGGAAEGYEQYFGPGTRLTVT.

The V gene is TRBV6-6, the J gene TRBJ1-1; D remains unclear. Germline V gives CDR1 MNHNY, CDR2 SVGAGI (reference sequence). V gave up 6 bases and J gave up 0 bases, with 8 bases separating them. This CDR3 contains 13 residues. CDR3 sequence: CASRFQVNTEAFF. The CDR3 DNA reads TGTGCCAGCAGGTTCCAGGTGAACACTGAAGCTTTCTTT.

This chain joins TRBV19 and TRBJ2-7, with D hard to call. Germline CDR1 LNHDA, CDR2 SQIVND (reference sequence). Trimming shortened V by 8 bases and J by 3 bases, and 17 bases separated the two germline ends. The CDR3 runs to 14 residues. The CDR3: CASGPAGSLYEQYF. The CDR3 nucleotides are TGTGCCAGTGGTCCCGCAGGTTCTCTCTACGAGCAGTACTTC.

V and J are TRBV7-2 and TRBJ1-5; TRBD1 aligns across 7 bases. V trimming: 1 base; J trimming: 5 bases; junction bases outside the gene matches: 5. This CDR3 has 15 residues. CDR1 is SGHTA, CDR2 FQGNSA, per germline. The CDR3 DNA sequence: TGTGCCAGCAGCTTAGAGGGGGCTAATTATCAGCCCCAGCATTTT. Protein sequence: CASSLEGANYQPQHF.

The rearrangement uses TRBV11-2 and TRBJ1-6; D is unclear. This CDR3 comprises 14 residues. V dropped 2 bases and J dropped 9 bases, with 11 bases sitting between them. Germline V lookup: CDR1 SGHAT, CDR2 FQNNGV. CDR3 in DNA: TGTGCCAGCAGCTTAAGCAACGGAGGTTCACCCCTCCACTTT. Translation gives CASSLSNGGSPLHF.

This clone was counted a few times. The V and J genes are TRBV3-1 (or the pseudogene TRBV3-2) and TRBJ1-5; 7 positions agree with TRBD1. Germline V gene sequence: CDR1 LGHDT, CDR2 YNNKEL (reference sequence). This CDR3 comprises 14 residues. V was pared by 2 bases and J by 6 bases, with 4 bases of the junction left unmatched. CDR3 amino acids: CASSQNRGIQPQHF. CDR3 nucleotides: TGTGCCAGCAGCCAAAACAGGGGTATTCAGCCCCAGCATTTT.

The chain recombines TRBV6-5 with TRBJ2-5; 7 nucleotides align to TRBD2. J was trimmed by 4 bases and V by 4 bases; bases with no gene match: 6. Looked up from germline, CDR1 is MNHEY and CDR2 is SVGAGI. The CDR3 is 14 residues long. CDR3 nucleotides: TGTGCCAGCAGTTGGGAGGGGCGCGGAGAGACCCAGTACTTC. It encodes CASSWEGRGETQYF.

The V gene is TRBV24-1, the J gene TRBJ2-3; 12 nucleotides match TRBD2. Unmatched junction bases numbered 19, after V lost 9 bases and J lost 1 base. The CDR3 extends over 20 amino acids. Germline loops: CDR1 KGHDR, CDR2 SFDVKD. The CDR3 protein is CATGGPDGLAGRRRTDTQYF. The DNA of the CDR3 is TGTGCCACCGGGGGGCCGGACGGACTAGCGGGGCGAAGGCGCACAGATACGCAGTATTTT.